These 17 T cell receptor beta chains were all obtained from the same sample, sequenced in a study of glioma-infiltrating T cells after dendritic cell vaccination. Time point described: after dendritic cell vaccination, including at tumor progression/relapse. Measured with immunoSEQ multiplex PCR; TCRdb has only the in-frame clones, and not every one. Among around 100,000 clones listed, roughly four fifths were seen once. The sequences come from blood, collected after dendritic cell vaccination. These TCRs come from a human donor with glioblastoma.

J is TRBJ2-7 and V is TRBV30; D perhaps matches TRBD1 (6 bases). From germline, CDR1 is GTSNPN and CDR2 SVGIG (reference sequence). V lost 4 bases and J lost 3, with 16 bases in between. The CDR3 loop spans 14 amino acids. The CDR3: CAWTKQGSHYEQYF. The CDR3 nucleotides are TGTGCCTGGACAAAACAGGGTAGTCACTACGAGCAGTACTTC.

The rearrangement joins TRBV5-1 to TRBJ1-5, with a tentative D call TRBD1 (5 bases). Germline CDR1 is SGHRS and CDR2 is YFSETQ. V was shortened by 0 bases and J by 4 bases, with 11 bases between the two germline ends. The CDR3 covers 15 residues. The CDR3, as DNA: TGCGCCAGCAGCTTGGCGGGCGGGGCAAATCAGCCCCAGCATTTT. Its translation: CASSLAGGANQPQHF.

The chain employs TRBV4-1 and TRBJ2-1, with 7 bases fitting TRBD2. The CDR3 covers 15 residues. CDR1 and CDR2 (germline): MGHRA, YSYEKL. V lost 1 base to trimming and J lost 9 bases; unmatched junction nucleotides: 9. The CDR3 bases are TGCGCCAGCAGCCAAGGAAGGGGAGGGTTGGGTGAGCAGTTCTTC. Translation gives CASSQGRGGLGEQFF.

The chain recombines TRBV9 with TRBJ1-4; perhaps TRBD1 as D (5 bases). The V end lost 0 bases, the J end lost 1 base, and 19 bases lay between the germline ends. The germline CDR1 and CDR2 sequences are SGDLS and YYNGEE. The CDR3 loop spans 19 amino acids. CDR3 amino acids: CASSVGRIAGSGTNEKLFF. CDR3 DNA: TGTGCCAGCAGCGTAGGAAGGATCGCAGGGTCGGGAACTAATGAAAAACTGTTTTTT.

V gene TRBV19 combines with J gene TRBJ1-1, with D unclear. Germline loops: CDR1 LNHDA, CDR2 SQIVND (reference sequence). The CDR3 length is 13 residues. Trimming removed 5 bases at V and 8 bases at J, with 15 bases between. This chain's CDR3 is CASSPAETREAFF. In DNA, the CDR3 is TGTGCCAGTAGTCCCGCGGAGACTCGAGAAGCTTTCTTT.

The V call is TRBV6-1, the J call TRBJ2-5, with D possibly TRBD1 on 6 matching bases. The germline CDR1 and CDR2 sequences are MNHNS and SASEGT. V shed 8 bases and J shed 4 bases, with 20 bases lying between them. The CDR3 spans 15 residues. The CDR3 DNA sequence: TGTGCCAGCTATCCCGACAGGAACAGTTTAGAGACCCAGTACTTC. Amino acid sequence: CASYPDRNSLETQYF.

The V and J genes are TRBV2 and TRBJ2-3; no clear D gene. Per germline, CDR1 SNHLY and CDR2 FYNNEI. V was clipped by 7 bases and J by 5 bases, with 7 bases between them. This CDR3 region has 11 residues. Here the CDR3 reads CASTQEDTQYF. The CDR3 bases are TGTGCCAGCACCCAGGAAGATACGCAGTATTTT.

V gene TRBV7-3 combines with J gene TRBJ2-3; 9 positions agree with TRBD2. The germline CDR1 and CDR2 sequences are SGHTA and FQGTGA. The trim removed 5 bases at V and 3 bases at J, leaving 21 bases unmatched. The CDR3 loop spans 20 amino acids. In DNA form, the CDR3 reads TGTGCCAGCAGCCTTATTTTGGGAGGGCGGCGGGGGGGCCCAACAGATACGCAGTATTTT. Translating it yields CASSLILGGRRGGPTDTQYF.

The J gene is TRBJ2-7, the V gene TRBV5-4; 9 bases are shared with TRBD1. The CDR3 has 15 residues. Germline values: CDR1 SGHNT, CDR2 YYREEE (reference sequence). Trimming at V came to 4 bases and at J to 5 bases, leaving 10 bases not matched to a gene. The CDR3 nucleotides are TGTGCCAGCAGCCTTGGCGGGACAGGGAGGAACGAGCAGTACTTC. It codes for CASSLGGTGRNEQYF.

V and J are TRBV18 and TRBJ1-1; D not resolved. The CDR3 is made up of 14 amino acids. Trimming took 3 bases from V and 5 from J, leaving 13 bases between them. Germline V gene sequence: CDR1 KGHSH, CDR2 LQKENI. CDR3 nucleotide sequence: TGTGCCAGCTCACCTGAGGTTGGAAGGACTGAAGCTTTCTTT. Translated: CASSPEVGRTEAFF.

The CDR3 DNA reads as TGTGCCAGTAGTATTAGGTTCGGGGATGGGACAGATACGCAGTATTTT. Its translation is CASSIRFGDGTDTQYF. J is TRBJ2-3 and V is TRBV19; weak D call: TRBD2 (5 bases). This CDR3 spans 16 amino acids. With 3 bases removed from V and 3 bases from J, the gap between germline ends came to 16 bases. Germline loops: CDR1 LNHDA, CDR2 SQIVND (reference sequence).

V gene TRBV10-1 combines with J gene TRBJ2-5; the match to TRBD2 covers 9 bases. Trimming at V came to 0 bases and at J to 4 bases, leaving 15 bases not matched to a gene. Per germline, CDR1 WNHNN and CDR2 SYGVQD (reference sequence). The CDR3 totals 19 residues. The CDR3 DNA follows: TGCGCCAGCAGTGAGTCGGAGGTAGCGGGGGCGTTGAATTCAGAGACCCAGTACTTC. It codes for CASSESEVAGALNSETQYF.

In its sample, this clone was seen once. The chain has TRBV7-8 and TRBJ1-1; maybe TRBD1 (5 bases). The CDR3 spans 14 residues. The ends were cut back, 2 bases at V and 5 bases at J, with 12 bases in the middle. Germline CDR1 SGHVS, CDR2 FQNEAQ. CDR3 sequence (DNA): TGTGCCAGCAGCTTACATGACGGGGGAACTGAAGCTTTCTTT. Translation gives CASSLHDGGTEAFF.

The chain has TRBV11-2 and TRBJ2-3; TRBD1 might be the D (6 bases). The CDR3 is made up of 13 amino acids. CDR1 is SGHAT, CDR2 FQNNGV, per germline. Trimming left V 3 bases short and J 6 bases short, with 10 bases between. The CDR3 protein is CASSFDRLDTQYF. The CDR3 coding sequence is TGTGCCAGCAGCTTCGACAGGTTGGATACGCAGTATTTT. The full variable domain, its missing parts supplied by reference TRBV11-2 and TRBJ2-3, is EAGVAQSPRYKIIEKRQSVAFWCNPISGHATLYWYQQILGQGPKLLIQFQNNGVVDDSQLPKDRFSAERLKGVDSTLKIQPAKLEDSAVYLCASSFDRLDTQYFGPGTRLTVL.

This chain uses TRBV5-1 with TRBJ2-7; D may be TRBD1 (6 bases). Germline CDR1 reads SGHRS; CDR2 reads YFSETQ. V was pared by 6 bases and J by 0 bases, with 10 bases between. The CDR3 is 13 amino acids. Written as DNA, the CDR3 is TGCGCCAGCAAGGACAGTCCCTCCTACGAGCAGTACTTC. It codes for CASKDSPSYEQYF.

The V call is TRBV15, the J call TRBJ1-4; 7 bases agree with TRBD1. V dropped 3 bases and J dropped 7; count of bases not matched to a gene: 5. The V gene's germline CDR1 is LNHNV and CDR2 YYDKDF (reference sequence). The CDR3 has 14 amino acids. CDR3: CATSSGQVLEKLFF. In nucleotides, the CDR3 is TGTGCCACCAGCAGTGGACAGGTTCTTGAAAAACTGTTTTTT.

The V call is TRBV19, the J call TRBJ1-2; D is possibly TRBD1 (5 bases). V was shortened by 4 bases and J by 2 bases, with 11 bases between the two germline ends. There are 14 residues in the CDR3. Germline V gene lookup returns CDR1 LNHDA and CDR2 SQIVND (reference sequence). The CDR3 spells CASSRGLLNYGYTF. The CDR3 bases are TGTGCCAGTAGTAGGGGACTCCTCAACTATGGCTACACCTTC. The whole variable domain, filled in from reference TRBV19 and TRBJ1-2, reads DGGITQSPKYLFRKEGQNVTLSCEQNLNHDAMYWYRQDPGQGLRLIYYSQIVNDFQKGDIAEGYSVSREKKESFPLTVTSAQKNPTAFYLCASSRGLLNYGYTFGSGTRLTVV.